A selection of T cell receptor beta chains follows, all from one sample in a study of regulatory T cells in long-lasting Graves disease. TCRdb re-called the multiplex PCR reads with MiXCR, one entry per CDR3 protein. The sample has 300,000 to 400,000 distinct CDR3 sequences; 20% are singletons. The sample was peripheral blood mononuclear cells (PBMCs), taken when the disease was refractory, from a patient treated with antithyroid drugs. The receptors were sampled from a female donor with Graves disease. Both conserved end residues are part of each CDR3. D genes are given only for firm matches. Size is omitted from some rows. Given values are once, few, many or a class for expanded clones.

j_gene,abundance,v_gene,d_gene,CDR3aa,CDR3nt
TRBJ1-4,many,TRBV28,-,CASSGYRGNEKLFF,TGTGCCAGCAGTGGGTATAGAGGGAATGAAAAACTGTTTTTT
TRBJ2-3,-,TRBV11-2,-,CASSLFREPTDTQYF,TGTGCCAGCAGCTTGTTCCGGGAGCCCACAGATACGCAGTATTTT
TRBJ2-5,-,TRBV24-1,-,CATSDSRTRQETQYF,TGTGCCACCAGTGATTCACGGACCAGGCAAGAGACCCAGTACTTC
TRBJ1-5,many,TRBV12-3/TRBV12-4,-,CASSFGSHSNQPQHF,TGTGCCAGCAGTTTTGGAAGCCATAGCAATCAGCCCCAGCATTTT
TRBJ2-7,-,TRBV5-1,-,CASSSGQLSREQYF,TGCGCCAGCAGCTCCGGGCAGCTGTCTCGGGAGCAGTACTTC
TRBJ1-2,many,TRBV9,TRBD1,CASSLDLTGAGGYTF,TGTGCCAGCAGCCTCGATCTGACAGGGGCGGGCGGCTACACCTTC
TRBJ1-6,many,TRBV7-3,-,CASSLASQGSPLHF,TGTGCCAGCAGCTTGGCATCCCAGGGTTCACCCCTCCACTTT
TRBJ1-4,many,TRBV2,-,CASRRGSANEKLFF,TGTGCCAGCAGGAGGGGGTCGGCTAATGAAAAACTGTTTTTT
TRBJ1-2,many,TRBV18,-,CASSPRQTDYGYTF,TGTGCCAGCTCACCTAGACAAACGGACTATGGCTACACCTTC
TRBJ2-1,-,TRBV3-1,-,CASSQDGYNEQFF,TGTGCCAGCAGCCAAGATGGCTACAATGAGCAGTTCTTC
TRBJ1-5,many,TRBV20-1,TRBD1,CSARVGGRNQPQHF,TGCAGTGCTAGAGTAGGGGGCAGGAATCAGCCCCAGCATTTT
TRBJ2-5,many,TRBV11-2,TRBD2,CASSPVWSGSGQETQYF,TGTGCCAGCAGCCCTGTGTGGAGCGGGAGTGGCCAAGAGACCCAGTACTTC
TRBJ2-7,-,TRBV20-1,-,CSASGTRFYEQYF,TGCAGTGCTAGCGGGACAAGGTTCTACGAGCAGTACTTC
TRBJ1-5,-,TRBV12-5,-,CASALGLSQPQHF,TGTGCTAGTGCTTTGGGCCTTTCTCAGCCCCAGCATTTT
TRBJ2-5,many,TRBV3-1,-,CASSPGQTQYF,TGTGCCAGCAGCCCTGGTCAGACCCAGTACTTC
TRBJ2-7,-,TRBV10-3,TRBD1,CAISGQGASGDEQYF,TGTGCCATCTCAGGGCAGGGGGCGAGTGGTGACGAGCAGTACTTC
TRBJ2-5,many,TRBV28,-,CASSLGINPSQYF,TGTGCCAGCAGTTTGGGTATCAATCCCTCCCAGTACTTC
TRBJ1-2,-,TRBV18,-,CASSPPVDNYGYTF,TGTGCCAGCTCACCACCGGTGGACAACTATGGCTACACCTTC
TRBJ1-4,-,TRBV20-1,-,CRVRPGTNEKLFF,TGCAGAGTCAGACCGGGAACTAATGAAAAACTGTTTTTT
TRBJ2-5,many,TRBV28,TRBD1,CASKGWTGVQETQYF,TGTGCCAGCAAAGGATGGACAGGAGTCCAAGAGACCCAGTACTTC
TRBJ1-5,-,TRBV5-1,-,CASSWEYGGGQPQHF,TGCGCCAGCAGTTGGGAGTACGGCGGGGGTCAGCCCCAGCATTTT
TRBJ1-6,many,TRBV10-3,-,CAISESGGDNSPLHF,TGTGCCATCAGTGAGTCAGGGGGGGATAATTCACCCCTCCACTTT
TRBJ2-3,few,TRBV6-1,-,CASSYTRDSTDTQYF,TGTGCCAGCAGTTACACCCGGGACAGCACAGATACGCAGTATTTT
TRBJ2-7,many,TRBV20-1,-,CSAWNLPLYYEQYF,TGCAGTGCTTGGAACCTCCCCCTCTACTACGAGCAGTACTTC
TRBJ2-7,many,TRBV28,TRBD1,CASSGQVDYEQYF,TGTGCCAGCAGTGGACAGGTTGACTACGAGCAGTACTTC
TRBJ2-5,many,TRBV27,TRBD1,CASSRQGSETQYF,TGTGCCAGCAGCAGACAGGGTTCAGAGACCCAGTACTTC
TRBJ1-2,many,TRBV29-1,-,CSVGISANYGYTF,TGCAGCGTTGGCATCTCAGCAAACTATGGCTACACCTTC
TRBJ1-3,-,TRBV5-1,-,CASSTVGARNSGNTIYF,TGCGCCAGCAGCACTGTCGGGGCCCGAAATTCTGGAAACACCATATATTTT
TRBJ1-1,-,TRBV7-9,TRBD1,CASSFQGADTEAFF,TGTGCCAGCAGCTTTCAGGGGGCTGACACTGAAGCTTTCTTT
TRBJ2-7,-,TRBV5-1,-,CASSLSVGSTYEQYF,TGCGCCAGCAGCTTGAGTGTCGGCAGTACCTACGAGCAGTACTTC
TRBJ2-7,many,TRBV28,-,CASSLIPGGAEQYF,TGTGCCAGCAGTTTAATCCCGGGCGGCGCCGAGCAGTACTTC
TRBJ2-1,-,TRBV27,-,CASSLYPPDYNEQFF,TGTGCCAGCAGTTTATACCCGCCCGATTACAATGAGCAGTTCTTC
TRBJ2-1,few,TRBV7-8,-,CASSPHRVGAYNEQFF,TGTGCCAGCAGCCCCCACCGCGTGGGAGCCTACAATGAGCAGTTCTTC
TRBJ1-1,many,TRBV25-1,TRBD1,CASSEPRQGATEAFF,TGTGCCAGCAGTGAACCCAGACAGGGGGCCACTGAAGCTTTCTTT
TRBJ2-7,many,TRBV12-3/TRBV12-4,-,CASSFRATYEQYF,TGTGCCAGCAGTTTCAGGGCGACCTACGAGCAGTACTTC
TRBJ1-2,few,TRBV20-1,TRBD1,CSARDAGGYGYTF,TGCAGTGCTAGAGATGCAGGGGGCTATGGCTACACCTTC
TRBJ2-1,few,TRBV5-1,TRBD2,CASRGRLAASGNEQFF,TGCGCCAGCAGGGGGAGGCTAGCGGCCTCCGGGAATGAGCAGTTCTTC
TRBJ1-1,-,TRBV10-3,-,CAISQTLNTEAFF,TGTGCCATCAGCCAGACACTTAACACTGAAGCTTTCTTT
TRBJ1-2,many,TRBV9,-,CASSVAGANYGYTF,TGTGCCAGCAGCGTAGCGGGAGCTAACTATGGCTACACCTTC
TRBJ2-1,-,TRBV7-2,-,CASSPSGKYNEQFF,TGTGCCAGCAGCCCATCAGGGAAGTACAATGAGCAGTTCTTC
TRBJ1-5,many,TRBV7-2,-,CASSPPGTYNQPQHF,TGTGCCAGCAGCCCCCCGGGGACCTACAATCAGCCCCAGCATTTT
TRBJ2-5,few,TRBV6-5,-,CASSYSEGKTQYF,TGTGCCAGCAGTTACTCGGAGGGGAAGACCCAGTACTTC
TRBJ2-7,few,TRBV9,TRBD2,CASSDRSGSWGEQYF,TGTGCCAGCAGCGACCGGAGCGGGAGTTGGGGCGAGCAGTACTTC
TRBJ2-5,many,TRBV20-1,-,CSASSPTQETQYF,TGCAGTGCTAGTAGCCCAACTCAAGAGACCCAGTACTTC
TRBJ2-1,-,TRBV5-1,-,CASSNQPQRQIGNEQFF,TGCGCCAGCAGCAATCAGCCCCAGCGGCAGATTGGGAATGAGCAGTTCTTC